The TCR beta chain described here comes from a study of human CD8 memory T cell subsets. Germline-derived CDR1 and CDR2 are LNHDA and SQIVND (reference sequence). This CDR3 comprises 13 residues. Sequencing libraries of TCR beta were made by UMI-labeled 5' RACE. From the 5' RACE reads, TCRdb lists one entry per CDR3 protein and no DNA. The sample has around 10,000 distinct CDR3 sequences. This TCR came from a human donor in good health. The chain recombines TRBV19 with TRBJ1-1. The source material was CD8+ stem-like memory T cells (TSCM and TCM) sorted from PBMCs. Sample subset: stem-like memory CD8 T cells (TSTEM), CCR7+ PD-1- TIGIT-. The CDR3 is CATRVSMNTEAFF.